This T cell receptor beta chain was identified during a study of identical twins. Whole-study findings and limits: In drawing conclusions, the study used cross-sectional statistical analysis and did not follow the same donors.

This clonotype was observed a few times. No antigen is known for it. From the 5' RACE reads, TCRdb called clonotypes with MiXCR, one entry per CDR3 protein. The data show 650,000 to 750,000 distinct CDR3 sequences, with approximately 21% seen just once and more than 4% held by the top ten. This CDR3 has 14 amino acids. Between the trimmed V and J ends, which lost 5 bases and 7 bases, there was a span of 15 bases. Germline CDR1 is SGHVS and CDR2 is FNYEAQ. The sample was also reused in another study, on T cells expressing NK-cell markers. That investigation notes: Cells sorted as CD3+CD56+NKG2C+, CD3+CD56+NKG2C- and CD3+CD56-NKG2C+ T cells supplied the TCR beta repertoires. With an anti-gamma-delta TCR antibody, sorting in several experiments was kept to alpha-beta TCR T cells.

Sequencing was done on a sample of PBMCs. This rearrangement joins TRBV7-6 to TRBJ2-1, with a possible D match to TRBD2 (6 bases). This clonotype was obtained from a woman in her late teens or twenties in good health. CDR3 nucleotides: TGTGCCAGCAGCCTTCAGACAAGCGGGAATGAGCAGTTCTTC. This translates into CASSLQTSGNEQFF.